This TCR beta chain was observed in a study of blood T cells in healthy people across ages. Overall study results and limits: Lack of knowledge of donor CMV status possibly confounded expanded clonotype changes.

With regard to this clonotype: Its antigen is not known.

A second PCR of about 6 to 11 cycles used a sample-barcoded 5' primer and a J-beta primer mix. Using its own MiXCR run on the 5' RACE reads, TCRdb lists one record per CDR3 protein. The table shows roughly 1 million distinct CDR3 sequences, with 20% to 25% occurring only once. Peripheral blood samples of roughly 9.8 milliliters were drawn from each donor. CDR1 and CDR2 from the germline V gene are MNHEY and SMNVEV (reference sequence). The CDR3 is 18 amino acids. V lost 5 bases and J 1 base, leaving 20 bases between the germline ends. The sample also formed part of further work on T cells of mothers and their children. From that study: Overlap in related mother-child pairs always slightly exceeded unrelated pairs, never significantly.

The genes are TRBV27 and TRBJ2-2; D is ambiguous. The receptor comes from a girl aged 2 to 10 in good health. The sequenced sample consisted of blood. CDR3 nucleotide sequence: TGTGCCAGCAGTAGACCTTTAGTACGAGCTGAGAACACCGGGGAGCTGTTTTTT. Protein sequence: CASSRPLVRAENTGELFF.